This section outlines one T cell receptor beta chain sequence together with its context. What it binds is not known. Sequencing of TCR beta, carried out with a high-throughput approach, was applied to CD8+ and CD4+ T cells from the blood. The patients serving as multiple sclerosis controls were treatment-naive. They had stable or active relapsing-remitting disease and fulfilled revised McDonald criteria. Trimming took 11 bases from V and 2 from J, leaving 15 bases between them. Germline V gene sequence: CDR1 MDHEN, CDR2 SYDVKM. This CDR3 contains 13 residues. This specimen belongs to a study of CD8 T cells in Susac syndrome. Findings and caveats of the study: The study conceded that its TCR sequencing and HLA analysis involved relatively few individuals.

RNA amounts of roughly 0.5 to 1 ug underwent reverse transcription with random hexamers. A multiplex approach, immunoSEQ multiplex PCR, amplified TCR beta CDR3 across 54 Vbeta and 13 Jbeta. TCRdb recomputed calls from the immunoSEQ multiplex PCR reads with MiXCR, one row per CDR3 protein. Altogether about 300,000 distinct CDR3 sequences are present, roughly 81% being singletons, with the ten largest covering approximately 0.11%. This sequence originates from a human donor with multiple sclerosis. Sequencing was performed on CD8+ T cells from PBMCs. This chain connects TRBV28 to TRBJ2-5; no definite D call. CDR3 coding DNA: TGTGCCGACCAGGTTTTGGGGCAAGAGACCCAGTACTTC. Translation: CADQVLGQETQYF. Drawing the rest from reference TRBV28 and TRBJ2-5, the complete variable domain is DVKVTQSSRYLVKRTGEKVFLECVQDMDHENMFWYRQDPGLGLRLIYFSYDVKMKEKGDIPEGYSVSREKKERFSLILESASTNQTSMYLCADQVLGQETQYFGPGTRLLVL.